A selection of T cell receptor beta chains follows, all from one sample in a study of cytomegalovirus exposure and HLA in healthy donors. Clones were sequenced by immunoSEQ multiplex PCR, and TCRdb holds only the in-frame ones, with some missing. The repertoire holds 180,000 or so clones, with over 65% as singletons. Sample: PBMCs. The receptors were gathered from a man younger than 35 in good health and CMV-seronegative. The CDR3 runs from the conserved cysteine through the conserved F or W. A D gene is named only where the DNA matches it firmly. Clone size appears in some rows only: once, few, many, or a class for an expanded clone.

j_gene,d_gene,abundance,v_gene,CDR3nt,CDR3aa
TRBJ2-7,-,-,TRBV27,TGTGCCAGCAGCCGAACCCCCCAGGCCCACGAGCAGTACTTC,CASSRTPQAHEQYF
TRBJ1-3,-,-,TRBV18,TGTGCCAGCTCACCACCGCGGCCTGGAAACACCATATATTTT,CASSPPRPGNTIYF
TRBJ1-1,-,-,TRBV5-1,TGCGCCAGCAGCGCACGTGGGCTCCAGGGTAAGAACACTGAAGCTTTCTTT,CASSARGLQGKNTEAFF
TRBJ2-7,TRBD2,few,TRBV7-9,TGTGCCAGCAGCTTAGAACTAGCGGGAGCAAGGAACGAGCAGTACTTC,CASSLELAGARNEQYF
TRBJ2-4,-,-,TRBV13,TGTGCCAGCAGCTCCGGACTCCAAAACATTCAGTACTTC,CASSSGLQNIQYF
TRBJ1-5,-,-,TRBV7-2,TGTGCCAGCAGCTTAGCAGGTGGAGCGTCCAAGGCCCAGCATTTT,CASSLAGGASKAQHF
TRBJ2-5,TRBD1,-,TRBV2,TGTGCCAGCAGTGATGGGACAGGGGATCGGGAGACCCAGTACTTC,CASSDGTGDRETQYF
TRBJ2-5,-,-,TRBV7-9,TGTGCCAGCAGCTTATCATTAGAGACCCAGTACTTC,CASSLSLETQYF
TRBJ1-2,-,few,TRBV2,TGTGCCAGCAGTGAAGCGCCCCAGGCTGGCTACACCTTC,CASSEAPQAGYTF
TRBJ2-5,-,-,TRBV7-9,TGTGCCAGCAGCTTAGGTAGTAGCGACAAAGAGACCCAGTACTTC,CASSLGSSDKETQYF
TRBJ1-3,-,-,TRBV19,TGTGCCAGTAGCCTTCGAGGTAGCTCTGGAAACACCATATATTTT,CASSLRGSSGNTIYF
TRBJ1-6,-,-,TRBV30,TGTGCCTGGACGAGACAGTCTGATAATTCACCCCTCCACTTT,CAWTRQSDNSPLHF
TRBJ2-7,TRBD1,once,TRBV19,TGTGCCAGTAGCCAAAGGACAGGGGCCTACGAGCAGTACTTC,CASSQRTGAYEQYF
TRBJ2-1,TRBD1,-,TRBV18,TGTGCCAGCTCCTTTGACAGGGACCTAAATGAGCAGTTCTTC,CASSFDRDLNEQFF
TRBJ1-3,-,-,TRBV13,TGTGCCAGCAGCTTAGAACAGGCCGGTGACACCATATATTTT,CASSLEQAGDTIYF
TRBJ2-6,-,-,TRBV5-6,TGTGCCAGCAGCTTTACAGGCTCTGGGGCCAACGTCCTGACTTTC,CASSFTGSGANVLTF
TRBJ1-2,TRBD1,few,TRBV6-5,TGTGCCAGCAGACGGACAGGGGAAAACTATGGCTACACCTTC,CASRRTGENYGYTF
TRBJ2-3,-,-,TRBV6-4,TGTGCCAGCAGTGAGAGGGACTCAGATACGCAGTATTTT,CASSERDSDTQYF